This T cell receptor beta chain was documented in a study of T-cell reconstitution after alpha-beta-depleted transplantation in children. Unique molecular identifiers were incorporated into the prepared TCRbeta library. TCRdb recomputed calls from the PCR reads with MiXCR, one row per CDR3 protein. The repertoire has 200,000 to 250,000 distinct CDR3 sequences, approximately 6.3% of them found once; the top ten carry just over 5.5%. V lost 5 bases, J lost 4 bases, and 9 bases lay in between. Germline lookup yields CDR1 SGHAT and CDR2 FQNNGV. There are 13 residues in the CDR3. The source was PBMCs, collected before TCRalphabeta/CD19-depleted stem cell transplant. This clonotype was sampled from a boy aged 2 to 9 with acute lymphoblastic leukemia, due to receive a stem cell transplant. The V and J genes are TRBV11-2 and TRBJ2-1, with unresolved D. CDR3 protein: CASSPDGYNEQFF. DNA for the CDR3: TGTGCCAGCAGCCCGGACGGATACAATGAGCAGTTCTTC.